The text below deals with one T cell receptor (beta chain). This record belongs to a study of blood T cell repertoires in COVID-19. The method was immunoSEQ multiplex PCR; TCRdb's version includes in-frame clones alone and lacks a portion of them. In the table there are roughly 500,000 clones, roughly nine tenths of which are singletons. This clonotype was obtained from a man younger than 35 with COVID-19, enrolled during active disease. The sequencing input was peripheral blood.

CDR3 nucleotides: TGTGCCAGCAGCTTAGATATCAGGGGAACCTATAATTCACCCCTCCACTTT. Translation: CASSLDIRGTYNSPLHF. The chain carries TRBV7-9 and TRBJ1-6; D possibly corresponds to TRBD1 (6 bases). This CDR3 contains 17 residues. Germline V gene sequence: CDR1 SEHNR, CDR2 FQNEAQ (reference sequence). V gave up 1 base and J gave up 2 bases, with 12 bases separating them.